This TCR beta chain was captured in a study of T cell responses to AZD1222 COVID-19 vaccine. On this clone: No antigen is known for it.

Regarding the study as a whole: Of the AZD1222 recipients, only 5 to 7 were seropositive at baseline. The donors showed a predominance of white British ancestry and of females, with possible underestimation of clonal diversity. Vaccine-associated CD4 TCRs spanned spike, dominant at 160-218 and 743-854. Repertoires were sampled only after the peak T cell response.

The protocol was immunoSEQ multiplex PCR, while the TCRdb copy is restricted to in-frame clones and leaves out a portion. The table lists some 96,000 clones, nearly 90% of them singletons. This CDR3 comprises 14 residues. CDR1 is MNHNS and CDR2 is SASEGT in the germline V gene. With 2 bases removed from V and 10 bases from J, the gap between germline ends came to 15 bases. This TCR came from an adult in good health. This chain joins TRBV6-1 and TRBJ1-5; perhaps TRBD1 as D (5 bases). The source material was peripheral blood, sampled on day 0 of AZD1222 vaccination. CDR3 DNA: TGTGCCAGCAGTGAATTTAGGGGAGTGGTACCCCAGCATTTT. Encoded protein: CASSEFRGVVPQHF.